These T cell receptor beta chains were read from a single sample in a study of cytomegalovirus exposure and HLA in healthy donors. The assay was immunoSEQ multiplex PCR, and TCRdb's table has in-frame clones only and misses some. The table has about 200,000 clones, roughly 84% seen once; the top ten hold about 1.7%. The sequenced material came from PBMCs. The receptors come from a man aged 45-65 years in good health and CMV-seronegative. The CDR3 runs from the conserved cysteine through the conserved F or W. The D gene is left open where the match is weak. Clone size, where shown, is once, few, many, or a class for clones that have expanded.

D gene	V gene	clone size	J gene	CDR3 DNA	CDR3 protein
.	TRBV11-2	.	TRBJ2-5	TGTGCCAGCAGCTCCGGGGAGACCCAGTACTTC	CASSSGETQYF
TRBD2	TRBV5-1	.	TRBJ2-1	TGCGCCAGCAGCTTCATAGCGGGAACTGCCTACAATGAGCAGTTCTTC	CASSFIAGTAYNEQFF
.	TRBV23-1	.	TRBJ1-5	TGCGCCAGCAGTCAGTCGGACCGTAGCGGGAATCAGCCCCAGCATTTT	CASSQSDRSGNQPQHF
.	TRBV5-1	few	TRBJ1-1	TGCGCCAGCAGCTTGGGAGTGAACACTGAAGCTTTCTTT	CASSLGVNTEAFF
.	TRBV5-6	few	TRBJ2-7	TGTGCCAGCAGCTTAGCAGGGGTATTTGAGAACGAGCAGTACTTC	CASSLAGVFENEQYF
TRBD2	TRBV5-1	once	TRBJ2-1	TGCGCCAGCAGCCCTTCGGGCGGGAGTCGCTATGAGCAGTTCTTC	CASSPSGGSRYEQFF
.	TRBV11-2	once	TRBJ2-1	TGTGCCAGCAGCTCTAGCAATAGCGATGAGCAGTTCTTC	CASSSSNSDEQFF
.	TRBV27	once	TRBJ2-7	TGTGCCAGCAGTCCTCTTGGACAGGAGCAGTACTTC	CASSPLGQEQYF
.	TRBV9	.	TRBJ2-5	TGTGCCAGCAGCGTTCAGGGAGAGACCCAGTACTTC	CASSVQGETQYF
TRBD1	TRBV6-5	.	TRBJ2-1	TGTGCCAGCAGCTCCGACAGGGGGATCCACAATGAGCAGTTCTTC	CASSSDRGIHNEQFF
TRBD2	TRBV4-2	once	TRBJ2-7	TGTGCCAGCAGCCAAGGAGGAACTAGCGCGTACGAGCAGTACTTC	CASSQGGTSAYEQYF
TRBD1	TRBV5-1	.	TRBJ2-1	TGCGCCAGCAGCTTGGCCCCCACAGGGGGCAATGAGCAGTTCTTC	CASSLAPTGGNEQFF
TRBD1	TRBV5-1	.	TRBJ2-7	TGCGCCAGCAGCTTGCAGGGGGCTTTAGACGAGCAGTACTTC	CASSLQGALDEQYF
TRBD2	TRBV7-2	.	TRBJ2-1	TGTGCCAGCAGCCGACTAGCGGGGAACAACAATGAGCAGTTCTTC	CASSRLAGNNNEQFF
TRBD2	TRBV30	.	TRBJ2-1	TGTGCCTGGATCACTAGCGGGGACCGAAGGGTGCAGTTCTTC	CAWITSGDRRVQFF
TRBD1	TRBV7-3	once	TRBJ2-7	TGTGCCAGCAGCCGACAGGGGGCGGGAGAGCAGTACTTC	CASSRQGAGEQYF
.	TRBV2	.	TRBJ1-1	TGTGCCAGCAGTGAAGTAGCGGAGACTGAAGCTTTCTTT	CASSEVAETEAFF
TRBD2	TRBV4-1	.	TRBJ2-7	TGCGCCAGCAGCCAGCCGGGACTAGGGCCCTACGAGCAGTACTTC	CASSQPGLGPYEQYF
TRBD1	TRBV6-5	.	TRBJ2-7	TGTGCCAGCAGTTACTCGAACAGGGGACAATACGAGCAGTACTTC	CASSYSNRGQYEQYF
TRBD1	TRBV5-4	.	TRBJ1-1	TGTGCCAGCAGCTTGACAGGGGTTGGGGGTGAAGCTTTCTTT	CASSLTGVGGEAFF
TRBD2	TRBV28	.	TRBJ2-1	TGTGCCAGCGTTGGGACTACACGTGAGCAGTTCTTC	CASVGTTREQFF
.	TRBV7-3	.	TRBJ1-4	TGCGTAGAAGAAAAACTGTTTTTT	CVEEKLFF
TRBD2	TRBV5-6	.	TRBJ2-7	TGTGCCAGCAGCTGGGGACTAGCGGGAGACGACGAGCAGTACTTC	CASSWGLAGDDEQYF
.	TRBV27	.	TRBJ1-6	TGTGCCAGCAGTCCCGCGACACGGGACCTCCACTTT	CASSPATRDLHF